Given below is one TCR beta chain in context. 60 Vbeta and 13 Jbeta primers were used in PCR. Clones were sequenced by immunoSEQ multiplex PCR, and TCRdb holds only the in-frame ones, with some missing. The sample carries about 65,000 clones, 78% recorded once. Germline V CDR1 and CDR2: SGHRS, YFSETQ. Trimming cost V 4 bases and J 0 bases, with 10 bases left between them. The length of the CDR3 is 14 residues. This specimen belongs to a study of cytomegalovirus exposure and HLA in healthy donors. V gene TRBV5-1 combines with J gene TRBJ1-1; D uncertain. The specimen sequenced was PBMCs. The sequence was obtained from a girl under 18 in good health and CMV-seropositive. The CDR3 spells CASSLGGLNTEAFF. The DNA for the CDR3 is TGCGCCAGCAGCCTCGGTGGGCTGAACACTGAAGCTTTCTTT.